This T cell receptor beta chain was recorded in a study of neurological immune-mediated disorders. By 5'RACE with 10-nucleotide random UMIs, the cDNA was made. Over 180 million TCR-beta sequences (from 15-18 subjects) were yielded by each sequencing run. From the 5' RACE reads, TCRdb called clonotypes with MiXCR, one entry per CDR3 protein. The table has about 79,000 distinct CDR3 sequences, roughly 13% seen once. This clonotype came up many times. Its antigen is still unknown. Overall study results and limits: Expanded clones shared no identical CDR3 amino acid sequences across subjects, which suggested private TCR-beta repertoires in all groups.

V was shortened by 6 bases and J by 3 bases, with 18 bases between the two germline ends. This CDR3 comprises 16 residues. Germline CDR1 is DFQATT and CDR2 is SNEGSKA (reference sequence). The controls, all healthy individuals, were blood bank volunteers in Maryland, USA. V and J are TRBV20-1 and TRBJ1-6, with D possibly matching TRBD1 (5 bases). The sequencing sample was made of PBMCs. The clonotype comes from a woman aged 45-65 years in good health. CDR3 sequence (DNA): TGCAGTGCCGAGGTCGGGGCAGCCAGCTATAATTCACCCCTCCACTTT. Its protein product is CSAEVGAASYNSPLHF.